The T cell receptor beta chain described here comes from a study of Graves' ophthalmopathy and Graves' hyperthyroidism. Study observations and caveats: Clonotypes were expanded in thyroid at above 0.001 frequency, and most also appeared in blood.

Among the hyperthyroidism patients, all were newly diagnosed, aged 18 to 65, with under 2 months' duration. Orbital computed tomography, thyroid ultrasound, TRAb, serum thyroxine and clinical symptoms formed the basis of diagnosis. TCR beta CDR3 amplification used RNA transcripts. RT-PCR with HTBI primers came first, then second-round multiplex PCR. TCRdb independently ran MiXCR on the multiplex PCR reads; one entry per CDR3 protein. Of around 1,200,000 distinct CDR3 sequences in the sample, about 35% were seen once. This clonotype has ten or more counts. Its target is unknown. Source material: peripheral blood or thyroid tissue (not recorded which). The sequence was collected from an adult man with Graves' hyperthyroidism.

The CDR3 loop reads CSVVTDGYSNQPQHF. For the CDR3, the DNA is TGCAGCGTTGTAACGGATGGATATAGCAATCAGCCCCAGCATTTT. This chain joins TRBV29-1 and TRBJ1-5; D gene ambiguous. The V and J ends lost 4 bases and 0 bases respectively, with 13 bases between them. The CDR3 runs to 15 residues. CDR1 is SQVTM, CDR2 ANQGSEA, per germline.